These T cell receptor beta chains were read from a single sample in a study of blood T cell repertoires in COVID-19. Sequenced by immunoSEQ multiplex PCR; TCRdb stores in-frame clones only, minus some. The table has more than 95,000 clones, around 90% seen once; the top ten hold around 7.7%. The sequencing sample was made of peripheral blood. These receptors were taken from a human donor in a cohort sampled during active COVID-19. Each CDR3 is given with its conserved first and last residue. The D gene is left open where the match is weak. Size is omitted from some rows. Given values are once, few, many or a class for expanded clones.

j_call d_call clone_size v_call cdr3_aa cdr3_nt
TRBJ2-3 TRBD1 - TRBV11-3 CASSLGQGGTDTQYF TGTGCCAGCAGCTTAGGACAGGGCGGCACAGATACGCAGTATTTT
TRBJ1-3 - - TRBV18 CASSPLTVEISGNTIYF TGTGCCAGCTCACCTCTAACGGTCGAGATCTCTGGAAACACCATATATTTT
TRBJ2-2 TRBD1 - TRBV14 CASSTTGVSGELFF TGTGCCAGCAGCACTACAGGGGTGAGCGGGGAGCTGTTTTTT
TRBJ2-3 - - TRBV7-9 CASSLGAPDTQYF TGTGCCAGCAGCTTAGGGGCCCCAGATACGCAGTATTTT
TRBJ2-5 - - TRBV7-2 CASSPRETQYF TGTGCCAGCAGCCCACGGGAGACCCAGTACTTC
TRBJ2-7 TRBD1 - TRBV6-5 CASSRQGASYEQYF TGTGCCAGCAGTCGACAGGGGGCTTCCTACGAGCAGTACTTC
TRBJ2-1 TRBD2 - TRBV5-1 CASSLMASGGASEQFF TGCGCCAGCAGCTTGATGGCGAGCGGGGGGGCCAGTGAGCAGTTCTTC
TRBJ2-1 - - TRBV24-1 CATSDSQTAMHEQFF TGTGCCACCAGTGATTCCCAGACAGCTATGCATGAGCAGTTCTTC
TRBJ2-3 TRBD2 - TRBV3-1/TRBV3-2 CASSAGIAGYTDTQYF TGTGCCAGCAGCGCCGGGATAGCGGGGTACACAGATACGCAGTATTTT
TRBJ1-1 - - TRBV27 CASSRRGRRTEAFF TGTGCCAGCAGCCGCCGGGGTCGACGGACTGAAGCTTTCTTT
TRBJ1-2 - - TRBV6-9 CASTPSRNSYGYTF TGTGCCAGCACTCCGAGCCGGAACAGTTATGGCTACACCTTC
TRBJ2-5 - - TRBV28 CASSLKRETQYF TGTGCCAGCAGTTTAAAACGGGAGACCCAGTACTTC
TRBJ2-1 TRBD2 once TRBV5-1 CASSLGLASWEQFF TGCGCCAGCAGCTTGGGACTAGCGAGCTGGGAGCAGTTCTTC
TRBJ2-7 - - TRBV7-9 CASSLVGGVGEQYF TGTGCCAGCAGCTTAGTCGGAGGGGTAGGCGAGCAGTACTTC
TRBJ2-1 TRBD2 - TRBV7-2 CASSIDLSSGLGVQFF TGTGCCAGCAGCATTGATCTGTCTAGCGGCTTAGGGGTGCAGTTCTTC
TRBJ1-5 - once TRBV18 CASSQTAYSNQPQHF TGTGCCAGCTCACAGACAGCATATAGCAATCAGCCCCAGCATTTT
TRBJ1-1 - - TRBV28 CASSLGDNYNTEAFF TGTGCCAGCAGTTTAGGGGACAATTATAACACTGAAGCTTTCTTT
TRBJ2-1 - - TRBV7-3 CASSPGHPPGNEQFF TGTGCCAGCAGCCCGGGACATCCCCCCGGGAATGAGCAGTTCTTC
TRBJ1-2 TRBD1 - TRBV18 CASSPASTGVIGYTF TGTGCCAGCTCACCCGCCTCGACAGGGGTAATTGGCTACACCTTC
TRBJ1-2 TRBD1 once TRBV3-1/TRBV3-2 CASSPPGQTYGYTF TGTGCCAGCAGCCCCCCGGGACAGACCTATGGCTACACCTTC
TRBJ2-7 - - TRBV2 CASSGVYEQYF TGTGCCAGCAGTGGAGTTTACGAGCAGTACTTC
TRBJ2-3 - - TRBV4-1 CASTPSGETTDTQYF TGCGCCAGCACCCCAAGTGGGGAGACCACAGATACGCAGTATTTT
TRBJ1-2 - - TRBV18 CASSLGGEIYGYTF TGTGCCAGCTCACTGGGAGGGGAAATCTATGGCTACACCTTC
TRBJ2-1 - - TRBV19 CASSILGEYNEQFF TGTGCCAGTAGTATTCTGGGAGAATACAATGAGCAGTTCTTC
TRBJ2-7 - - TRBV11-2 CASSPLDNYEQYF TGTGCCAGCAGCCCCCTGGACAACTACGAGCAGTACTTC
TRBJ2-5 TRBD2 - TRBV19 CASSGGQETQYF TGTGCCTCTAGCGGTGGGCAAGAGACCCAGTACTTC
TRBJ2-3 TRBD2 - TRBV19 CASSIRTSGADTQYF TGTGCCAGTAGTATTCGAACTAGCGGGGCAGATACGCAGTATTTT
TRBJ1-1 - few TRBV15 CATSRGEGANTEAFF TGTGCCACCAGCAGAGGAGAAGGGGCGAACACTGAAGCTTTCTTT
TRBJ2-3 TRBD2 - TRBV19 CASSRGLGDWNTQYF TGTGCCAGTAGTAGGGGACTAGGTGATTGGAATACGCAGTATTTT
TRBJ2-2 - few TRBV4-1 CASSQEIRVAGELFF TGCGCCAGCAGCCAAGAGATTCGGGTTGCCGGGGAGCTGTTTTTT
TRBJ1-1 - - TRBV6-6 CASSVTRGQNTEAFF TGTGCCAGCAGTGTCACCCGGGGACAGAACACTGAAGCTTTCTTT
TRBJ1-1 - - TRBV25-1 CATNGGNTEAFF TGTGCCACCAATGGCGGGAACACTGAAGCTTTCTTT
TRBJ2-1 TRBD1 once TRBV5-6 CASSPGTGGLYNEQFF TGTGCCAGCAGCCCCGGGACAGGGGGCCTCTACAATGAGCAGTTCTTC
TRBJ2-5 TRBD2 - TRBV11-2 CASSFTGLAGIYQETQYF TGTGCCAGCAGCTTCACAGGACTAGCGGGGATCTACCAAGAGACCCAGTACTTC
TRBJ2-7 - - TRBV7-6 CASSHGVYEQYF TGTGCCAGCAGCCACGGGGTCTACGAGCAGTACTTC
TRBJ1-6 - - TRBV6-2/TRBV6-3 CASSQHQGFDSPLHF TGTGCCAGCAGTCAACACCAGGGTTTTGATTCACCCCTCCACTTT
TRBJ2-7 - - TRBV5-8 CASSLREEQYF TGTGCCAGCAGCCTCCGGGAGGAGCAGTACTTC
TRBJ1-1 - - TRBV18 CASSPTTVNTEAFF TGTGCCAGCTCACCTACGACAGTGAACACTGAAGCTTTCTTT
TRBJ1-5 TRBD1 - TRBV6-6 CASSPIKSTGDNQPQHF TGTGCCAGCAGTCCTATAAAATCGACAGGGGACAATCAGCCCCAGCATTTT
TRBJ1-1 TRBD1 - TRBV9 CASSERTGGGTEAFF TGTGCCAGCAGCGAGAGAACAGGGGGTGGGACTGAAGCTTTCTTT
TRBJ2-7 - - TRBV21-1 CASSKARGTSYEQYF TGTGCCAGCAGCAAAGCAAGGGGCACATCCTACGAGCAGTACTTC
TRBJ1-5 TRBD1 - TRBV11-2 CASSSGTGVSQPQHF TGTGCCAGCAGCTCCGGGACAGGGGTAAGTCAGCCCCAGCATTTT
TRBJ1-2 TRBD1 - TRBV30 CAWSRTGLNYGYTF TGTGCCTGGAGCCGGACAGGGTTGAACTATGGCTACACCTTC
TRBJ1-4 TRBD1 few TRBV11-2 CASSLDGTGLATNEKLFF TGTGCCAGCAGCTTAGACGGGACAGGCCTTGCAACTAATGAAAAACTGTTTTTT
TRBJ1-2 TRBD1 - TRBV19 CASTLQGADYGYTF TGTGCCAGTACCCTACAGGGGGCAGACTATGGCTACACCTTC
TRBJ1-2 - - TRBV15 CATSRSNRDYGYTF TGTGCCACCAGCAGATCAAACAGGGACTATGGCTACACCTTC
TRBJ2-4 - few TRBV30 CAWSVLGEGAKNIQYF TGTGCCTGGAGTGTACTCGGAGAAGGAGCCAAAAACATTCAGTACTTC
TRBJ1-6 TRBD1 - TRBV18 CASSPGTTGAGSPLHF TGTGCCAGCTCTCCGGGCACCACAGGGGCCGGGTCACCCCTCCACTTT
TRBJ2-3 TRBD2 - TRBV3-1/TRBV3-2 CASSHELAGGPIDTQYF TGTGCCAGCAGCCACGAACTAGCGGGGGGGCCCATAGATACGCAGTATTTT
TRBJ1-2 - - TRBV7-3 CASSPRTDNYGYTF TGTGCCAGCAGCCCAAGGACTGATAACTATGGCTACACCTTC
TRBJ1-2 - many TRBV5-5 CASSLAGVYGYTF TGTGCCAGCAGCTTGGCAGGGGTTTATGGCTACACCTTC
TRBJ1-3 - - TRBV19 CASSMAAAAGNTIYF TGTGCCAGTAGTATGGCCGCGGCGGCAGGAAACACCATATATTTT
TRBJ2-7 - - TRBV18 CASSRGTDSYEQYF TGTGCCAGCTCGCGCGGGACGGACTCCTACGAGCAGTACTTC
TRBJ2-3 - - TRBV3-1/TRBV3-2 CASRQEVGLPSTDTQYF TGTGCCAGCAGGCAGGAAGTAGGACTACCTAGCACAGATACGCAGTATTTT